The text below deals with one TCR beta chain. What it recognizes is unknown. The data were obtained in a study of T cells in Graves' hyperthyroidism and ophthalmopathy. Overall study results and limits: Progression to ophthalmopathy was predicted a median of about 6.6 months early. A model of 13 V-J features distinguished ophthalmopathy from stable hyperthyroidism.

The ends lost 8 bases at V and 7 bases at J; junction bases unmatched: 8. The CDR3 consists of 14 residues. Germline V lookup: CDR1 MNHNY, CDR2 SVGAGI (reference sequence). Authors of the study amplified TCR beta CDR3 regions from RNA transcripts. TCR CDR3 underwent first-round RT-PCR with the HTBI primer set. One entry per CDR3 protein results from TCRdb running MiXCR on the multiplex PCR reads. The sample lists around 600,000 distinct CDR3 sequences; 45% were seen once. The rearrangement links TRBV6-6 to TRBJ1-6; 7 bases are a match to TRBD1. Material: peripheral blood or thyroid tissue (not recorded which). The receptor's source is an adult man with Graves' disease, either hyperthyroidism or ophthalmopathy (not recorded which). In DNA form, the CDR3 reads TGTGCCAGCGGCCCAGGGGGTTTGAATTCACCCCTCCACTTT. Translated, it gives CASGPGGLNSPLHF.